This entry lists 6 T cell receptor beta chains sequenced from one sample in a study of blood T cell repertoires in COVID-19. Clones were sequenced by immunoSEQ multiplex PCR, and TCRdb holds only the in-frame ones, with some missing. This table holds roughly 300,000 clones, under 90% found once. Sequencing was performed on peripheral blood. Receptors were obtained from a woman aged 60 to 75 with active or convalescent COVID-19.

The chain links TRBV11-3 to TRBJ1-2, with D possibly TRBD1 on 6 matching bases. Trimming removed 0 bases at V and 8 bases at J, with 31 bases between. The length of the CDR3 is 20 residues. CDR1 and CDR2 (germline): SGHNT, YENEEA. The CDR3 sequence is CASSLERRQATSLPMGGYTF. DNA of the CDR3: TGTGCCAGCAGCTTAGAGCGGCGACAGGCCACCTCCCTTCCTATGGGAGGCTACACCTTC.

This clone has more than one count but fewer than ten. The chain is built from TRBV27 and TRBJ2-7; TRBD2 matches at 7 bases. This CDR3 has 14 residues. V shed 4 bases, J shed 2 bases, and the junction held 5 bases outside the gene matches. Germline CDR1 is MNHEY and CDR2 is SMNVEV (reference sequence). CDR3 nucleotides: TGTGCCAGCAGTTCACTAGCGAAACCCTACGAGCAGTACTTC. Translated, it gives CASSSLAKPYEQYF.

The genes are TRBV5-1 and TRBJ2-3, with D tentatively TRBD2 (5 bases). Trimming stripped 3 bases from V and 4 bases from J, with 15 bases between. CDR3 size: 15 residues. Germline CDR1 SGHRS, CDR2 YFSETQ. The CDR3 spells CASSSGLEAPDTQYF. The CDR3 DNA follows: TGCGCCAGCAGCTCCGGACTGGAGGCGCCAGATACGCAGTATTTT.

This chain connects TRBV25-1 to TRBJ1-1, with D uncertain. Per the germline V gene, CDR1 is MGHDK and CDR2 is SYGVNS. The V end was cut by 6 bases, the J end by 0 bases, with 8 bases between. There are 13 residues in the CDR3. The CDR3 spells CASRGGLNTEAFF. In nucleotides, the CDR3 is TGTGCCAGCAGGGGAGGATTGAACACTGAAGCTTTCTTT.

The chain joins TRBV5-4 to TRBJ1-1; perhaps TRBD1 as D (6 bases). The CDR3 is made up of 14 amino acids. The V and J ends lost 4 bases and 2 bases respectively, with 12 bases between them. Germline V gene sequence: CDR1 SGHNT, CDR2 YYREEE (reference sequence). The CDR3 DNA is TGTGCCAGCAGCCGGACGGACAGAAACACTGAAGCTTTCTTT. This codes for CASSRTDRNTEAFF.

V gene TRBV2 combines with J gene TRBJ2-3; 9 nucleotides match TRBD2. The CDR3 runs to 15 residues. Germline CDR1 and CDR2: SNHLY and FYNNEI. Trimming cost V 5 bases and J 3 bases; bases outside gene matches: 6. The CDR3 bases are TGTGCCAGCAGTCCTGGACTAGCGAGGACAGATACGCAGTATTTT. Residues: CASSPGLARTDTQYF.